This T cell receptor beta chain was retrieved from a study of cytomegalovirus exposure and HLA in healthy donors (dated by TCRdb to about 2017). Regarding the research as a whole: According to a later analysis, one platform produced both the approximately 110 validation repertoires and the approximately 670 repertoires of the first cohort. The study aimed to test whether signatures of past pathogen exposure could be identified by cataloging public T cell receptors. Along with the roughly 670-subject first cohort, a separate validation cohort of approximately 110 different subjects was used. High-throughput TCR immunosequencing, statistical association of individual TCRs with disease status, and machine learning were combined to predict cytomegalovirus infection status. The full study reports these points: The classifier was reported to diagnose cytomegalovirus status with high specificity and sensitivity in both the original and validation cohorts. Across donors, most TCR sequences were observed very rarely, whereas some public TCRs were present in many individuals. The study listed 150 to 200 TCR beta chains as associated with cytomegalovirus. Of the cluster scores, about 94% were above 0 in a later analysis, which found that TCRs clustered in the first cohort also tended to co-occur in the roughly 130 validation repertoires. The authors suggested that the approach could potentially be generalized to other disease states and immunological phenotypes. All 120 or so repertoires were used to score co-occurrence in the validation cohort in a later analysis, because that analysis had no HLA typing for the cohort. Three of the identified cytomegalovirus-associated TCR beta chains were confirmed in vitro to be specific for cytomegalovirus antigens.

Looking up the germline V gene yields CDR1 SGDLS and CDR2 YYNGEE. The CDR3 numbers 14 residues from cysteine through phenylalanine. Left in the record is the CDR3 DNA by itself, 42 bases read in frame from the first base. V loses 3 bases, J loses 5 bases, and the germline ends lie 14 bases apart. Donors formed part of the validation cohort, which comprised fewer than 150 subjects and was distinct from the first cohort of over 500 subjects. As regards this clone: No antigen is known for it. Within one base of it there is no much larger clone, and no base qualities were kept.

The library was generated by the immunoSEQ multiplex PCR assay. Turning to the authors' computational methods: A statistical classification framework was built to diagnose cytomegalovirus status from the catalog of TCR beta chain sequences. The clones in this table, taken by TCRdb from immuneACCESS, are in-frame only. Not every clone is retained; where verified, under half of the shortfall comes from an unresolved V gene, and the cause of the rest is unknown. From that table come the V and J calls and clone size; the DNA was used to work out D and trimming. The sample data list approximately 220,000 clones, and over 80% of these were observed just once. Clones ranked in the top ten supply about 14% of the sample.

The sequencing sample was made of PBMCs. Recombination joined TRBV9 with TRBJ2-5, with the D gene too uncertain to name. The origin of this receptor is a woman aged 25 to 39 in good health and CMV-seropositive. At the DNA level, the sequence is TGTGCCAGCAGCGCCCTCGGATCCTCCGAGACCCAGTACTTC. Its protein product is CASSALGSSETQYF.